This T cell receptor (beta chain) originates from a study of blood T cell repertoires in COVID-19 (TCRdb year 2020). Background on the whole study: Samples covering the acute and convalescent phases of COVID-19 were provided by collaborators in the United States, Italy and Spain. The material from the prospective study consisted of cDNA or gDNA derived from T cells, B-cell-depleted T cells, or PBMCs. Deeply sampled blood TCRbeta repertoires from subjects exposed to, actively infected with, or recovered from COVID-19 were included in the dataset. The repertoires were released in a freely available public database intended as a resource for research on the immune response to SARS-CoV-2. The samples were drawn from the first 160 participants of the ongoing ImmuneRACE study and from about 1,200 subjects provided by 6 global collaborators. Nearly every sample came with metadata listing a de-identified subject ID, COVID-19 status, age in years and sex. HLA class I and class II types, where available, came from metadata supplied by the sample provider rather than from assay-based typing. Beyond this particular receptor, the publication reports: How much clinical and demographic metadata was included differed by source and by participant, and the metadata was provided uncurated.

The germline V gene yields ENHRY for CDR1 and SYGVKD for CDR2. The CDR3 covers 12 residues, taking in both the cysteine and the phenylalanine. The read is trimmed to its CDR3 DNA, 36 bases read in frame from base 1. V is pared back by 5 bases and J by 4 bases, with 8 bases lying between the germline termini. Each collaborating institution followed its own protocols to collect whole blood in K2EDTA tubes. For TCRbeta analysis, collaborator samples were shipped as frozen whole blood, as isolated PBMCs, or as DNA extracted from either sample type. The immunoSEQ Assay, a bias-controlled multiplex PCR, was used to amplify TCRbeta CDR3 regions from genomic DNA. Concerning the study's data processing: The number of nucleated cells in each sample was estimated from the amplification of reference gene primers within the assay. To quantify the absolute abundance of each unique TCRbeta CDR3 rearrangement, sequence reads were collapsed and filtered. For each sample, productive Simpson clonality was calculated by taking the square root of Simpson's diversity index across productive rearrangements. Sourced from immuneACCESS, this table was stored by TCRdb with only in-frame sequences that have V and J called. A share of the clones is absent; for the studies checked, an unresolved V gene accounts for under half, and the remainder has no known explanation. V, J and clone size are taken as reported in that table, and D and trimming were inferred from the DNA itself. This sample comprises 150,000 or so clones, approximately 87% of them detected only once. The ten largest account for 35% to 55% of the sample.

This clone occurred a few times. The antigen it recognizes is unknown. Within one base of it there is no much larger clone, and no base qualities were kept. The receptor was isolated from a human donor in a cohort sampled during active COVID-19. The sequenced material came from peripheral blood. This chain joins TRBV10-3 to TRBJ1-1; the D gene is not confidently resolved. The DNA reads TGTGCCATCAGTTCGGGTGCCACTGAAGCTTTCTTT. It is translated as CAISSGATEAFF.